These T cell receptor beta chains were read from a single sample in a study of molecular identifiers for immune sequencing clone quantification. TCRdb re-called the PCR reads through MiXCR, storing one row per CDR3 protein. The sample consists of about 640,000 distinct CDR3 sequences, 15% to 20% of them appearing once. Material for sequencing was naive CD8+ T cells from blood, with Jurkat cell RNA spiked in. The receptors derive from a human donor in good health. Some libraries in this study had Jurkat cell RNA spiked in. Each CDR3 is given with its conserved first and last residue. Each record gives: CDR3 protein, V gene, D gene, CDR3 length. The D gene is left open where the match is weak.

CASRSVVGLFYEQYF	TRBV25-1	.	15
CASSSRGAGNINYGYTF	TRBV5-6	.	17
CASSLRTGYGLEAQYF	TRBV27	TRBD1	16
CSVEVAGEVETQYF	TRBV29-1	TRBD2	14
CASSFGGNTEAFF	TRBV6-5	.	13
CASSYRVGGPTGELFF	TRBV7-9	.	16
CASSLGMGNQPQHF	TRBV27	.	14
CASSPVRERDTEAFF	TRBV28	.	15
CASSRNSHPYGYTF	TRBV19	.	14
CATSGDSPQDPNEQFF	TRBV24-1	.	16
CAWSETGGNQPQHF	TRBV30	TRBD1	14
CASSGPSRDTGELFF	TRBV7-9	.	15
CASIRETGDNQPQHF	TRBV19	TRBD1	15
CASSLAPPPGEQFF	TRBV12-3/TRBV12-4	.	14
CASSPGDRVNTEAFF	TRBV27	TRBD1	15
CASSLTGQNTEALF	TRBV7-9	TRBD1	14
CASSEGQGMDGYTF	TRBV2	TRBD1	14
CASRTSGSETQYF	TRBV19	TRBD2	13
CASSFPLAGGCNEQFF	TRBV28	TRBD2	16
CASRSGGFTDTQYF	TRBV7-9	.	14
CASSYWTADTQYF	TRBV6-2/TRBV6-3	.	13
CASSLAGVIETQYF	TRBV27	TRBD2	14
CASSIAGAVNQPQHF	TRBV19	.	15
CASSQAGAGANEQYF	TRBV4-3	TRBD2	15
CSVVTTGTEAFF	TRBV29-1	.	12
CASSAGQGAGEAFF	TRBV7-9	TRBD1	14
CSARDRASGTDTQYF	TRBV20-1	TRBD2	15
CASGGAGAEQYF	TRBV27	.	12
CASSYLLGQEGNQPQHF	TRBV6-2/TRBV6-3	.	17
CASSFFAFGGGEYEQYF	TRBV5-4	.	17